These 9 T cell receptor beta chains were sequenced from one sample in a study of blood T cell repertoires in COVID-19. Only in-frame clones appear in the TCRdb table, and some are missing; sequencing was by immunoSEQ multiplex PCR. The sample lists around 190,000 clones; roughly three quarters were seen once. Material: PBMCs or T cells enriched from blood (not recorded which). Receptors originate from a woman between 50 and 59 years old with acute COVID-19.

V gene TRBV18 combines with J gene TRBJ1-6; 9 positions match TRBD1. Germline CDR1 is KGHSH and CDR2 is LQKENI. V gave up 3 bases and J gave up 7 bases; unmatched junction bases: 1. The CDR3 has 14 residues. CDR3 region: CASSPGQGNSPLHF. CDR3 bases: TGTGCCAGCTCACCCGGACAGGGGAATTCACCCCTCCACTTT.

The V and J genes are TRBV12-5 and TRBJ2-2; maybe TRBD2 (5 bases). Germline CDR1 and CDR2: LGHNT and FRNRAP. Trimming shortened V by 6 bases and J by 2 bases, and 7 bases separated the two germline ends. The CDR3 runs to 13 residues. The chain's CDR3 is CASGTINTGELFF. For the CDR3, the DNA is TGTGCTAGTGGGACTATTAACACCGGGGAGCTGTTTTTT. Full variable domain (missing parts from reference TRBV12-5 and TRBJ2-2): DARVTQTPRHKVTEMGQEVTMRCQPILGHNTVFWYRQTMMQGLELLAYFRNRAPLDDSGMPKDRFSAEMPDATLATLKIQPSEPRDSAVYFCASGTINTGELFFGEGSRLTVL.

The chain recombines TRBV5-8 with TRBJ2-7; 7 bases agree with TRBD1. The V and J ends lost 0 bases and 0 bases, in that order; junction bases with no gene match: 0. CDR1 and CDR2 from the germline V gene are SGHTS and YDEGEE. The CDR3 runs 14 residues. DNA for the CDR3: TGTGCCAGCAGCTTGGGGGACAGCTCCTACGAGCAGTACGTC. Translation gives CASSLGDSSYEQYV.

This sequence joins TRBV28 and TRBJ1-1; 11 bases align to TRBD1. Germline V gene lookup returns CDR1 MDHEN and CDR2 SYDVKM. The CDR3 loop spans 15 amino acids. V dropped 6 bases and J dropped 2; count of bases not matched to a gene: 5. The CDR3 loop reads CASSPGQGANTEAFF. The DNA for the CDR3 is TGTGCCAGCAGCCCAGGACAGGGGGCCAACACTGAAGCTTTCTTT.

The chain couples TRBV5-1 to TRBJ1-3; 11 bases line up with TRBD1. Trimming removed 4 bases from V and 5 bases from J; junction bases left unmatched: 5. Germline V gives CDR1 SGHRS, CDR2 YFSETQ. The CDR3 loop spans 15 amino acids. CDR3 loop: CASSQRTGGRNTIYF. The CDR3 nucleotides are TGCGCCAGCAGCCAACGGACAGGGGGCAGAAACACCATATATTTT.

J is TRBJ2-2 and V is TRBV19; TRBD2 might be the D (6 bases). Germline V lookup: CDR1 LNHDA, CDR2 SQIVND (reference sequence). Trimming took 5 bases from V and 10 from J, leaving 14 bases between them. The length of the CDR3 is 13 residues. The chain's CDR3 is CASSSGLPPELFF. In DNA form, the CDR3 reads TGTGCCAGTAGTTCGGGACTCCCCCCGGAGCTGTTTTTT.

The chain combines TRBV11-1 with TRBJ2-3; a possible D gene is TRBD2 (6 bases). Germline V CDR1 and CDR2: SGHAT, FQDESV (reference sequence). The V and J ends lost 7 bases and 4 bases respectively, with 18 bases between them. The CDR3 consists of 15 residues. The chain's CDR3 is CASNPAGLGADTQYF. CDR3 bases: TGTGCCAGCAACCCCGCGGGGCTCGGTGCAGATACGCAGTATTTT.

The chain employs TRBV7-2 and TRBJ2-3; D is perhaps TRBD2 (6 bases). Trimming removed 4 bases from V and 4 bases from J, with 15 bases in between. The CDR3 is 15 residues long. The germline CDR1 and CDR2 sequences are SGHTA and FQGNSA. The CDR3: CASSSGTLGADTQYF. DNA of the CDR3: TGTGCCAGCAGCTCCGGGACTCTGGGGGCAGATACGCAGTATTTT.

This rearrangement joins TRBV5-4 to TRBJ1-2; tentatively, D is TRBD1 (5 bases). CDR1 and CDR2 from the germline V gene are SGHNT and YYREEE (reference sequence). The CDR3 spans 16 residues. Trimming cost V 4 bases and J 4 bases, with 20 bases left between them. This CDR3 reads CASSSPLVRDFYGYTF. CDR3 DNA: TGTGCCAGCAGCAGCCCTCTAGTACGGGACTTCTATGGCTACACCTTC.